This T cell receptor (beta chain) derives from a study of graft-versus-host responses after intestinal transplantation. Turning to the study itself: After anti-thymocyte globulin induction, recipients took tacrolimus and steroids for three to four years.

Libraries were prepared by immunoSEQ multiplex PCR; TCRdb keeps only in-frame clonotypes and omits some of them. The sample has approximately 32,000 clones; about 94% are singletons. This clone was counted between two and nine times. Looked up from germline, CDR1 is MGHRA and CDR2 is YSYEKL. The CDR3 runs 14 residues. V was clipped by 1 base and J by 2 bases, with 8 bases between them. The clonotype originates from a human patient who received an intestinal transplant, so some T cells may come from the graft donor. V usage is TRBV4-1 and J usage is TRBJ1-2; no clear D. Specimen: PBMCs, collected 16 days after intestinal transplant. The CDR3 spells CASSQGPRNYGYTF. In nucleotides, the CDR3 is TGCGCCAGCAGCCAAGGACCGCGAAACTATGGCTACACCTTC.